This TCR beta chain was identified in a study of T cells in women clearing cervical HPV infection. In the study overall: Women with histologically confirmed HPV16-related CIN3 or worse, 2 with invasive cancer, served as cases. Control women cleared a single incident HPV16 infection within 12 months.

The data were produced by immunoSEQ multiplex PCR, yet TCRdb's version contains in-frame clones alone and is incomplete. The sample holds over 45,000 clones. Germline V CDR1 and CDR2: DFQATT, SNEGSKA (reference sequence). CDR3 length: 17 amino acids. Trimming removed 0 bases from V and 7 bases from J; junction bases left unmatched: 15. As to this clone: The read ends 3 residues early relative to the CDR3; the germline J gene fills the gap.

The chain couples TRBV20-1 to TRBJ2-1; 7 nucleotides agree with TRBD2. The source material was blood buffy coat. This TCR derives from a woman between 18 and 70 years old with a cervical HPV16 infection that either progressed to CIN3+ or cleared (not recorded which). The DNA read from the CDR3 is TGCAGTGCTAGAGATAATCGGGCTAGCGGACGCCTTAATGAG. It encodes CSARDNRASGRLNE. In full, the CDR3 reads CSARDNRASGRLNEQFF.